Listed below are T cell receptor beta chains from one sample, sequenced in a study of spatial heterogeneity in lung cancer. MiXCR was run by TCRdb on the 5' RACE reads, yielding one entry per CDR3 protein. The sample includes about 120,000 distinct CDR3 sequences, roughly an eighth of them seen just once. The sequencing here drew on PBMCs, taken at follow-up. These receptors were collected from a male donor with early-stage non-small cell lung cancer. Both conserved end residues are trimmed from each CDR3.

TRBV2	TRBJ1-2	ASKVSGRSNYGYT
TRBV7-7	TRBJ1-1	ASSLGSTTGSTEAF
TRBV27	TRBJ2-7	ASSFDKPSRDYEQY
TRBV29-1	TRBJ2-7	STRTGVEYEQY
TRBV6-2/TRBV6-3	TRBJ2-5	ASRPTSETQY
TRBV7-6	TRBJ2-7	ASSLAREGLGEQY
TRBV7-8	TRBJ2-7	ASSSTGQIRGEQY
TRBV6-5	TRBJ1-5	ASSRSPLRADSNQPQH
TRBV11-2	TRBJ2-7	ASSKTAGYEQY
TRBV12-3/TRBV12-4	TRBJ2-5	ASSLEGLAGQETQY
TRBV7-2	TRBJ1-6	ASRSGQGSSPLH
TRBV5-1	TRBJ2-1	ASSSSEGQFYNEQF
TRBV7-3	TRBJ2-5	ASSSTGTGGLETQY
TRBV5-1	TRBJ2-1	ASSLGLEHEQF
TRBV15	TRBJ2-5	ATSRGLEKYQETQY
TRBV20-1	TRBJ1-5	SARRTANSNQPQH
TRBV10-3	TRBJ1-1	AISGSDAEAF
TRBV6-5	TRBJ2-2	ASSTGARTGELF
TRBV2	TRBJ1-6	ASSAEAYNSPLH
TRBV18	TRBJ1-5	ASSPSVRVDDQPQH
TRBV28	TRBJ2-7	ASSTGPQQY
TRBV21-1	TRBJ1-2	ASSKRDRARSLDGYT
TRBV7-6	TRBJ2-7	ASSSPGTGNEQY
TRBV20-1	TRBJ1-5	SAGRTGASQPQH
TRBV6-5	TRBJ1-3	ASSRREGGGTIY
TRBV30	TRBJ1-5	AWSVRSGPQPQH
TRBV20-1	TRBJ1-6	SASPDYNSPLH